The TCR beta chain under discussion was sequenced for a study of shared clonotypes between healthy human individuals. Findings and caveats of the study: Shared across a few donors were roughly 4.8% of the naive CD4 clonotypes. What rarefaction showed was incomplete sorted-subset sequencing despite large depth.

As concerns this clone: Its target is unknown.

Germline V lookup: CDR1 LNHDA, CDR2 SQIVND (reference sequence). V was trimmed by 4 bases and J by 1 base, leaving 8 bases between them. The CDR3 spans 15 residues. Researchers partitioned CD4+ cells into CD45RA+ naive and CD45RA-negative memory subsets. Method: immunoSEQ multiplex PCR; TCRdb's copy keeps in-frame clones and lacks some. The data hold 2 million to 2.5 million clones, with 95% observed a single time. The sequenced material came from naive CD4+ T cells sorted from blood. Noted subset: CD45RA+ positively selected. This sequence was found in a man aged 18 to 29 in good health. This chain uses TRBV19 with TRBJ2-6; D is perhaps TRBD1 or TRBD2 (5 bases each). The CDR3 sequence: CASSNGASGANVLTF. DNA of the CDR3: TGTGCCAGTAGTAACGGGGCATCTGGGGCCAACGTCCTGACTTTC.